This entry lists 17 T cell receptor beta chains sequenced from one sample in a study of OX40 agonist ivuxolimab in advanced cancers. TCRdb's table, derived via immunoSEQ multiplex PCR, lists solely in-frame clones and lacks some. Altogether about 80,000 clones are present, 92% being singletons, with the ten largest covering 7% to 9.5%. This material consisted of CD4+ or CD8+ T cells sorted from blood, taken in a trial of the OX40 agonist ivuxolimab. The receptor set was obtained from an adult with an advanced solid tumor such as melanoma, head and neck, liver or kidney cancer.

The rearrangement links TRBV27 to TRBJ2-5, with 9 positions matching TRBD1. The J call may be incorrect, as the DNA end agrees better with TRBJ2-7. Germline V gene sequence: CDR1 MNHEY, CDR2 SMNVEV (reference sequence). This CDR3 is 13 amino acids long. CDR3 sequence reads: CASLDRGIYEQYF. CDR3 bases: TGTGCCAGCCTCGACAGGGGGATCTACGAGCAGTACTTC.

This sequence joins TRBV9 and TRBJ2-1, with D tentatively TRBD2 (6 bases). V was shortened by 4 bases and J by 9 bases, with 11 bases between the two germline ends. The CDR3 is 12 residues long. Germline V gives CDR1 SGDLS, CDR2 YYNGEE. The CDR3: CASSPGLSEQFF. The CDR3 coding sequence is TGTGCCAGCAGCCCGGGACTGTCTGAGCAGTTCTTC.

The chain employs TRBV11-2 and TRBJ2-7; D call uncertain. V was pared by 4 bases and J by 1 base, with 20 bases between. Per the germline V gene, CDR1 is SGHAT and CDR2 is FQNNGV. This CDR3 contains 17 residues. DNA for the CDR3: TGTGCCAGCAGCTCCTCGGGTACCTTAGGCCTTTCCTACGAGCAGTACTTC. Translation: CASSSSGTLGLSYEQYF.

The J gene is TRBJ1-2, the V gene TRBV7-6; D perhaps matches TRBD1 (5 bases). Germline-derived CDR1 and CDR2 are SGHVS and FNYEAQ. V was trimmed by 5 bases and J by 2 bases, leaving 9 bases between them. The length of the CDR3 is 13 residues. DNA of the CDR3: TGTGCCAGCAGCCCGGGGCCAAACTATGGCTACACCTTC. Its translation is CASSPGPNYGYTF. Together with reference TRBV7-6 and TRBJ1-2, the CDR3 gives the full variable domain: GAGVSQSPRYKVTKRGQDVALRCDPISGHVSLYWYRQALGQGPEFLTYFNYEAQQDKSGLPNDRFSAERPEGSISTLTIQRTEQRDSAMYRCASSPGPNYGYTFGSGTRLTVV.

This clone was detected only a few times. The V gene is TRBV10-1, the J gene TRBJ1-6, with D perhaps matching TRBD1 (5 bases). This CDR3 contains 14 residues. Trimming removed 7 bases from V and 6 bases from J, with 13 bases in between. Germline V gives CDR1 WNHNN, CDR2 SYGVQD (reference sequence). The CDR3 reads CASIGAGCNSPLHF. CDR3 DNA: TGCGCCAGCATTGGGGCAGGGTGTAATTCACCCCTCCACTTT.

CDR3 in amino acids: CASSDSKGASGSTDTQYF. The DNA for the CDR3 is TGTGCCAGCAGTGACTCGAAAGGGGCTAGCGGGTCCACAGATACGCAGTATTTT. The rearrangement uses TRBV6-4 and TRBJ2-3; TRBD2 aligns across 8 bases. Per the germline V gene, CDR1 is MRHNA and CDR2 is SNTAGT. This CDR3 contains 18 residues. Trimming at V came to 0 bases and at J to 2 bases, leaving 10 bases not matched to a gene.

This chain connects TRBV9 to TRBJ1-5; possible D gene TRBD1, 5 bases. CDR1 and CDR2 (germline): SGDLS, YYNGEE. The CDR3 consists of 19 residues. V lost 1 base, J lost 0 bases, and 20 bases lay in between. CDR3 residues: CASSVLYRLQRDSNQPQHF. The DNA for the CDR3 is TGTGCCAGCAGCGTATTATACAGGCTTCAGAGAGATAGCAATCAGCCCCAGCATTTT.

The genes are TRBV10-1 and TRBJ2-2; perhaps TRBD1 as D (6 bases). CDR3 length: 17 amino acids. The germline CDR1 and CDR2 sequences are WNHNN and SYGVQD (reference sequence). The V gene lost 3 bases and the J gene lost 3 bases, with 17 bases spanning the gap. The CDR3 spells CASSDMVDRPYTGELFF. CDR3 bases: TGCGCCAGCAGTGACATGGTCGACAGGCCCTACACCGGGGAGCTGTTTTTT.

The CDR3 loop is CASSLPGGGHTEAFF. The CDR3 DNA reads TGCGCCAGCAGCTTGCCGGGGGGAGGCCACACTGAAGCTTTCTTT. This chain joins TRBV5-1 and TRBJ1-1, with D tentatively TRBD1 (5 bases). The V gene lost 1 base and the J gene lost 3 bases, with 13 bases spanning the gap. The CDR3 covers 15 residues. Germline CDR1 reads SGHRS; CDR2 reads YFSETQ.

This rearrangement joins TRBV6-6 to TRBJ1-5; 7 bases fit TRBD1. The CDR3 sequence is 15 residues long. The trim removed 3 bases at V and 4 bases at J, leaving 6 bases unmatched. In germline, CDR1 is MNHNY, CDR2 SVGAGI (reference sequence). CDR3 sequence: CASSYWTGMNQPQHF. In DNA form, the CDR3 reads TGTGCCAGCAGTTATTGGACAGGCATGAATCAGCCCCAGCATTTT.

The chain employs TRBV14 and TRBJ2-1; D might be TRBD1 or TRBD2, each matching 5 bases. Germline CDR1 SGHDN, CDR2 FVKESK. The CDR3 has 15 residues. V was shortened by 3 bases and J by 4 bases, with 13 bases between the two germline ends. CDR3 DNA: TGTGCCAGCAGCCAGTTCGGGGACCTTTACAATGAGCAGTTCTTC. Translating it yields CASSQFGDLYNEQFF.

The rearrangement uses TRBV19 and TRBJ1-1; D gene unclear. V was cut by 4 bases and J by 5 bases, with 14 bases left in between. Germline V gene data show CDR1 as LNHDA and CDR2 as SQIVND (reference sequence). The CDR3 contains 14 residues. CDR3 coding DNA: TGTGCCAGTAGTACCGACCACCGGGCTACTGAAGCTTTCTTT. Translation gives CASSTDHRATEAFF.

The J gene is TRBJ2-7, the V gene TRBV30; D perhaps matches TRBD2 (5 bases). V was pared by 4 bases and J by 5 bases, with 15 bases between. The CDR3 spans 13 residues. Germline V lookup: CDR1 GTSNPN, CDR2 SVGIG (reference sequence). The CDR3 loop is CAWTSGLADEQYF. The CDR3 DNA reads TGTGCCTGGACAAGCGGACTGGCCGACGAGCAGTACTTC.

V usage is TRBV18 and J usage is TRBJ2-7; D is perhaps TRBD1 (6 bases). V was clipped by 2 bases and J by 6 bases, with 11 bases between them. Germline CDR1 reads KGHSH; CDR2 reads LQKENI. CDR3 size: 13 residues. The CDR3 here is CASSPGTGSEQYF. The DNA of the CDR3 is TGTGCCAGCTCACCAGGAACAGGGTCCGAGCAGTACTTC. Complete variable domain (other parts from reference TRBV18 and TRBJ2-7): NAGVMQNPRHLVRRRGQEARLRCSPMKGHSHVYWYRQLPEEGLKFMVYLQKENIIDESGMPKERFSAEFPKEGPSILRIQQVVRGDSAAYFCASSPGTGSEQYFGPGTRLTVT.

V usage is TRBV13 and J usage is TRBJ2-7; 11 positions match TRBD2. V lost 2 bases to trimming and J lost 6 bases; unmatched junction nucleotides: 3. Looked up from germline, CDR1 is PRHDT and CDR2 is FYEKMQ (reference sequence). The length of the CDR3 is 14 residues. The CDR3 DNA follows: TGTGCCAGCAGCTTATTAGCGGGGGGGCCCGAGCAGTACTTC. Protein sequence: CASSLLAGGPEQYF. Filled out from reference TRBV13 and TRBJ2-7, the complete variable domain reads AAGVIQSPRHLIKEKRETATLKCYPIPRHDTVYWYQQGPGQDPQFLISFYEKMQSDKGSIPDRFSAQQFSDYHSELNMSSLELGDSALYFCASSLLAGGPEQYFGPGTRLTVT.

This clone has just a few counts. The CDR3 spells CASSIPGQPQHF. In nucleotides, the CDR3 is TGTGCCAGCAGTATACCGGGGCAGCCCCAGCATTTT. The chain couples TRBV7-9 to TRBJ1-5; D uncertain. The V gene lost 6 bases and the J gene lost 7 bases, with 10 bases spanning the gap. CDR3 length: 12 amino acids. Germline assignment: CDR1 SEHNR and CDR2 FQNEAQ (reference sequence). The full variable domain, with the rest looked up from reference TRBV7-9 and TRBJ1-5, is DTGVSQNPRHKITKRGQNVTFRCDPISEHNRLYWYRQTLGQGPEFLTYFQNEAQLEKSRLLSDRFSAERPKGSFSTLEIQRTEQGDSAMYLCASSIPGQPQHFGDGTRLSIL.

The chain combines TRBV4-3 with TRBJ1-1, with a possible D match to TRBD1 (6 bases). Germline lookup yields CDR1 LGHNA and CDR2 YSLEER. The V gene lost 0 bases and the J gene lost 4 bases, with 12 bases spanning the gap. This CDR3 region has 15 residues. The CDR3 spells CASSQDKDRLTEAFF. The CDR3 nucleotides are TGCGCCAGCAGCCAAGATAAGGACAGACTCACTGAAGCTTTCTTT.